The sequence of this T cell receptor (beta chain) was determined in a study of shared clonotypes between healthy human individuals. This CDR3 is built from 14 residues. With V trimmed by 4 bases and J by 7 bases, 7 bases remained unmatched. Germline CDR1 LNHDA, CDR2 SQIVND (reference sequence). The CD4+ fraction was divided into a CD45RA+ naive subset and a CD45RA-negative memory subset. The assay ran at deep level. The data were produced by immunoSEQ multiplex PCR, yet TCRdb's version contains in-frame clones alone and is incomplete. This sample carries about 1 million clones, around four fifths of them seen once, and the ten largest clones take 1.4% to 1.5%.

This TCR derives from a man between 18 and 35 years old in good health. The genes are TRBV19 and TRBJ2-5, with 9 positions matching TRBD1. Sequenced sample: memory CD4+ T cells sorted from blood. Subset denoted: CD45RA-negative fraction. The CDR3 is CASSRTGDFGTQYF. The CDR3 nucleotides are TGTGCCAGTAGTAGGACAGGGGACTTCGGGACCCAGTACTTC.